Following are 28 T cell receptor beta chains from one sample sequenced in a study of tumor-infiltrating lymphocytes in oesophageal squamous cell carcinoma (dated by TCRdb to the mid-2010s). Library prep was done by PCR. Instrument used: Illumina HiSeq 2000. TCRdb handled the public reads itself, with Q25 trimming in fastp and clone calling in MiXCR, and kept productive beta chains. CDR3 protein duplicates are merged, each entry listing the most common genes and DNA. Within this sample are about 21,000 distinct CDR3 sequences, with approximately 39% of them counted one time only. The top ten constitute roughly 10% of the sample. What was sequenced was normal esophageal tissue next to the tumor. These receptors originate from a male donor with esophageal squamous cell carcinoma.

The J gene is TRBJ2-5, the V gene TRBV11-2, with 9 bases lining up with TRBD2. Germline CDR1 reads SGHAT; CDR2 reads FQNNGV. V shed 5 bases, J shed 2 bases, and the junction held 12 bases outside the gene matches. This CDR3 has 17 amino acids. The CDR3 protein is CASSPYRSGGRQETQYF. The DNA for the CDR3 is TGTGCCAGCAGCCCATATCGGAGCGGGGGGCGTCAAGAGACCCAGTACTTC.

This clonotype was recorded only once. The chain joins TRBV5-5 to TRBJ1-1; D call uncertain. This CDR3 has 13 amino acids. Per germline, CDR1 SGHKS and CDR2 YYEKEE (reference sequence). Trimming left V 0 bases short and J 3 bases short, with 6 bases between. Here the CDR3 DNA reads TGTGCCAGCAGCTTGGCCTCCTACACTGAAGCTTTCTTT. This codes for CASSLASYTEAFF.

This clonotype was counted many times. The rearrangement links TRBV2 to TRBJ2-1; no firm D call. CDR1 SNHLY and CDR2 FYNNEI come from the germline V gene. The CDR3 is made up of 16 amino acids. The V and J ends lost 0 bases and 3 bases respectively, with 12 bases between them. CDR3 bases: TGTGCCAGCAGTGAAGCGCTTCGAGGCAGCTACAATGAGCAGTTCTTC. Its translation is CASSEALRGSYNEQFF.

For this clonotype: One junction end does not reproduce the germline sequence, and a read error may be involved. The V gene is TRBV7-6, the J gene TRBJ2-4; D may correspond to TRBD1 or TRBD2 (7 bases each). The closer fit of TRBJ2-7 to the DNA end suggests the J call may be wrong. The germline V gene encodes CDR1 SGHVS and CDR2 FNYEAQ. The CDR3 covers 15 residues. The CDR3 region is CASSPLGQGGSEQYF. DNA for the CDR3: TGTGCTAGCAGCCCCCTGGGGCAGGGGGGGAGCGAGCAGTACTTC.

For this clonotype: A read error may produce the germline difference seen at one junction end. The rearrangement uses TRBV10-3 and TRBJ1-2; unclear D gene. This CDR3 has 13 amino acids. Germline V lookup: CDR1 ENHRY, CDR2 SYGVKD. DNA of the CDR3: TGTGCCATCAGTGATCGTCAGAACAACGAGCAGTCCTTC. Amino acids: CAISDRQNNEQSF.

The sample holds one count of this clonotype. The rearrangement uses TRBV5-6 and TRBJ2-5; D not resolved. CDR1 SGHDT and CDR2 YYEEEE come from the germline V gene. The CDR3 is made up of 13 amino acids. Trimming removed 2 bases from V and 5 bases from J, with 10 bases in between. The CDR3 region is CASSFPVGETQYF. CDR3 sequence (DNA): TGTGCCAGCAGCTTCCCTGTGGGGGAGACCCAGTACTTC. The complete variable domain, with remaining parts taken from reference TRBV5-6 and TRBJ2-5, reads DAGVTQSPTHLIKTRGQQVTLRCSPKSGHDTVSWYQQALGQGPQFIFQYYEEEERQRGNFPDRFSGHQFPNYSSELNVNALLLGDSALYLCASSFPVGETQYFGPGTRLLVL.

This clonotype was counted ten times or more. This may come from a read error, since a much larger clone is one base off. The chain is built from TRBV11-3 and TRBJ2-7, with TRBD2 identical over 11 bases. J was trimmed by 7 bases and V by 3 bases; bases with no gene match: 11. This CDR3 has 16 amino acids. Germline CDR1 is SGHNT and CDR2 is YENEEA. The CDR3 region is CASSFEGTSGDNEQYF. Here the CDR3 DNA reads TGTGCCAGCAGCTTCGAAGGGACTAGCGGTGACAATGAGCAGTACTTC.

Of note for this clonotype: This may be a read error, as it is one base from a much larger clone. This rearrangement joins TRBV5-3 to TRBJ2-1; 13 bases fit TRBD2. TRBV5-3 is an ORF, and what it does is uncertain. V lost 8 bases and J lost 8; bases outside the gene matches: 7. The length of the CDR3 is 14 residues. The CDR3 bases are TGTGCCAGCAGCCCCGGACTAGCGGGAGATGAGCAGTTCTTC. Residues: CASSPGLAGDEQFF.

The V gene is TRBV12-3 or TRBV12-4, the J gene TRBJ2-1, with 9 bases matching TRBD2. The end of the DNA aligns better with TRBJ2-7, so the J call may be wrong. The CDR3 covers 14 residues. The chain's CDR3 is CASSPETSGYEQYF. The CDR3, as DNA: TGTGCCAGCAGCCCCGAGACTAGCGGCTACGAGCAGTACTTC.

This chain links TRBV7-3 with TRBJ2-6, with a possible D match to TRBD2 (5 bases). The tail of the sequence fits TRBJ2-5 better, so the J call may be wrong. Per germline, CDR1 SGHTA and CDR2 FQGTGA. The CDR3 extends over 14 amino acids. The CDR3 DNA is TGTGCCAGCAGCTTAAGAGGGCATGGGGAGACCCAGTACTTC. Its protein product is CASSLRGHGETQYF.

Relative to its sample, this clonotype is medium-sized (0.01 to 0.1%). The chain has TRBV11-3 and TRBJ2-5; D ambiguous. Deletions cut 1 base from V and 5 bases from J, with 5 bases between. CDR1 and CDR2 (germline): SGHNT, YENEEA. CDR3 size: 12 residues. The CDR3 protein is CASSLAGETQYF. The DNA for the CDR3 is TGTGCCAGCAGCTTAGCCGGGGAGACCCAGTACTTC.

This clonotype appeared many times. Just one base apart from a much larger clone, this may be a read error. V is TRBV6-4 and J is TRBJ2-7, with 8 bases matching TRBD2. V lost 5 bases and J lost 7; bases outside the gene matches: 7. This CDR3 is built from 13 residues. From germline, CDR1 is MRHNA and CDR2 SNTAGT. The CDR3 region has the DNA TGTGCCAGCAGTCTTCGGGAGGGCAATGAGCAGTACTTC. Amino acid sequence: CASSLREGNEQYF.

The gene calls are TRBV7-1 and TRBJ2-5; 8 bases fit TRBD2. TRBV7-1 is identified as an open reading frame with a role that is uncertain. The trim removed 7 bases at V and 1 base at J, leaving 5 bases unmatched. The CDR3 runs 14 residues. In DNA form, the CDR3 reads TGTGCCAGCAACCTGCGGGAGGTCCAAGAGACCCAGTACTTC. This translates into CASNLREVQETQYF.

This clonotype was seen at least ten times. The genes are TRBV27 and TRBJ1-2; D uncertain. V lost 7 bases and J 4 bases, leaving 16 bases between the germline ends. Germline CDR1 MNHEY, CDR2 SMNVEV (reference sequence). The CDR3 is 14 residues long. CDR3 coding DNA: TGTGCCAGCAAGTCTCCAGGCATTGGCTATGGCTACACCTTC. This sequence encodes CASKSPGIGYGYTF.

This clonotype came up a few times. The CDR3 is CASRLAGVNTGELFF. CDR3 DNA sequence: TGTGCCAGCAGACTAGCGGGGGTGAACACCGGGGAGCTGTTTTTT. This chain joins TRBV3-1 and TRBJ2-2, with TRBD2 identical over 11 bases. This CDR3 spans 15 amino acids. Germline values: CDR1 LGHDT, CDR2 YNNKEL (reference sequence). The V gene end was trimmed by 6 bases and the J gene end by 1 base; junction bases not matched to a gene: 1.

This clonotype showed up many times. This sequence joins TRBV10-2 and TRBJ2-7; D remains unclear. CDR3 length: 11 amino acids. Germline V gene lookup returns CDR1 WSHSY and CDR2 SAAADI. V lost 5 bases, J lost 1 base, and 3 bases lay in between. The CDR3 spells CASSLSYEQYF. The CDR3, as DNA: TGCGCCAGCAGTCTTTCCTACGAGCAGTACTTC.

The rearrangement joins TRBV7-2 to TRBJ2-5; D is perhaps TRBD1 or TRBD2 (6 bases each). The CDR3 has 14 amino acids. Germline assignment: CDR1 SGHTA and CDR2 FQGNSA. Trimming stripped 5 bases from V and 7 bases from J, with 17 bases between. The CDR3: CASSPYSGAGTQYF. The CDR3 DNA is TGTGCCAGCAGCCCATACTCGGGGGCGGGGACCCAGTACTTC.

This chain joins TRBV6-1 and TRBJ2-5; 9 bases are a match to TRBD1. Near its end, the DNA agrees better with TRBJ2-7, so the J call may be wrong. The CDR3 is 15 residues long. The germline CDR1 and CDR2 sequences are MNHNS and SASEGT. The CDR3 bases are TGTGCCAGCAGCAAATCGGGACAGGGTTACCACGAGCAGTACTTC. Translation gives CASSKSGQGYHEQYF.

This clonotype rates as medium-sized. This chain joins TRBV7-3 and TRBJ2-3, with TRBD1 matching over 8 bases. The CDR3 runs to 13 residues. In germline, CDR1 is SGHTA, CDR2 FQGTGA. With V trimmed by 2 bases and J by 6 bases, 1 base remained unmatched. CDR3 DNA: TGTGCCAGCAGCTTACAGGGGGCGGATACGCAGTATTTT. Protein: CASSLQGADTQYF. Full variable domain (remainder filled in from reference TRBV7-3 and TRBJ2-3): GAGVSQTPSNKVTEKGKYVELRCDPISGHTALYWYRQSLGQGPEFLIYFQGTGAADDSGLPNDRFFAVRPEGSVSTLKIQRTERGDSAVYLCASSLQGADTQYFGPGTRLTVL.

In its sample, this clonotype was seen many times. The rearrangement uses TRBV5-1 and TRBJ1-1; D may be TRBD1 (5 bases). Germline loops: CDR1 SGHRS, CDR2 YFSETQ. The V end was cut by 0 bases, the J end by 5 bases, with 17 bases between. This CDR3 spans 16 amino acids. Here the CDR3 reads CASSLAGRAGRTEAFF. The CDR3 DNA follows: TGCGCCAGCAGCTTGGCGGGAAGGGCAGGGCGGACTGAAGCTTTCTTT.

Details on this clonotype: Compared with germline, one end of the junction differs, possibly owing to a read error. This sequence joins TRBV7-2 and TRBJ2-3, with D uncertain. The CDR3 sequence is 13 residues long. In germline, CDR1 is SGHTA, CDR2 FQGNSA. CDR3 sequence (DNA): TGTGCCAGCAGCGCCACCGTCACAGCTACGCAGTATTTT. Translated, it gives CASSATVTATQYF.

The chain is built from TRBV20-1 and TRBJ2-1; unclear D gene. Germline CDR1 is DFQATT and CDR2 is SNEGSKA (reference sequence). V lost 3 bases and J lost 8, with 14 bases in between. The CDR3 totals 13 residues. CDR3 protein: CSASGVGPDEQFF. CDR3 nucleotides: TGCAGTGCTAGCGGTGTGGGCCCCGATGAGCAGTTCTTC.

This clonotype was counted once. The chain uses TRBV7-3 and TRBJ2-3; perhaps TRBD1 as D (6 bases). Trimming cost V 5 bases and J 2 bases, with 20 bases left between them. Germline lookup yields CDR1 SGHTA and CDR2 FQGTGA. This CDR3 has 17 amino acids. CDR3 residues: CASSQTGTPWATDTQYF. DNA of the CDR3: TGTGCCAGCAGCCAGACCGGGACACCCTGGGCCACAGATACGCAGTATTTT.

With regard to this clonotype: The limits of the CDR3 on the DNA are not certain, so only TCRdb's listed CDR3 is given. This rearrangement joins TRBV7-5 to TRBJ2-5. TRBV7-5 is described as a pseudogene. The CDR3 comprises 15 residues, both ends counted. The CDR3 loop reads CISVPEAGPTHEQYF.

This clonotype appeared many times. The junction departs from the called germline gene at one end, perhaps through a read error. This chain uses TRBV12-3 or TRBV12-4 with TRBJ1-2; D gene unclear. This CDR3 region has 11 residues. CDR3 coding DNA: TGTGCCAGCAGTCGTCCGCCGGAATTCTTCTTC. Amino acid sequence: CASSRPPEFFF.

To note about this clonotype: A read error may account for a junction end that differs from germline. The genes are TRBV7-6 and TRBJ1-4, with D hard to call. The V gene's germline CDR1 is SGHVS and CDR2 FNYEAQ. CDR3 size: 13 residues. The DNA for the CDR3 is TGTGCTAGCAGCGGCAGCCTCGGGGAAAAACTGTTTTTT. Amino acids: CASSGSLGEKLFF.

This clonotype was counted once. The CDR3 ends on some other residue instead of the conserved phenylalanine or tryptophan, so this is likely a read error. Because the CDR3's place on the DNA is in doubt, the DNA is left out and the CDR3 is given as listed by TCRdb. The gene calls are TRBV2 and TRBJ2-1; TRBD1 reflects the table's D call only, with no check against the DNA. Germline V gene sequence: CDR1 SNHLY, CDR2 FYNNEI. Including both end residues, the CDR3 is 18 amino acids long. This chain's CDR3 is CASNLGGSAAGYGYTFGS.

This clonotype was counted between two and nine times. The rearrangement joins TRBV3-1 to TRBJ2-6; the D is unclear. The closer fit of TRBJ2-7 to the DNA end suggests the J call may be wrong. CDR3 length: 14 residues. CDR1 and CDR2 (germline): LGHDT, YNNKEL (reference sequence). The CDR3 coding sequence is TGTGCCAGCAGCACCGGCGTGGGGTCGGACGAGCAGTACTTC. Translated, it gives CASSTGVGSDEQYF.